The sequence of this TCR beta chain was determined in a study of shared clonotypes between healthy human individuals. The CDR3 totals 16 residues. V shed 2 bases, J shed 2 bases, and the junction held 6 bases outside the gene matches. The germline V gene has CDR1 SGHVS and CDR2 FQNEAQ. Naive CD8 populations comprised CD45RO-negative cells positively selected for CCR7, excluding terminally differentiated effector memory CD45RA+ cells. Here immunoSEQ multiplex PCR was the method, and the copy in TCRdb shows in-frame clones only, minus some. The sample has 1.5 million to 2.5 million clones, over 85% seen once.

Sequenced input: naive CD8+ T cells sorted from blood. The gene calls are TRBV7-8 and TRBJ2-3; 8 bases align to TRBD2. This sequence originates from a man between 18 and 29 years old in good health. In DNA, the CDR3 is TGTGCCAGCAGCTTAATGGCGGGGGGAGACACAGATACGCAGTATTTT. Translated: CASSLMAGGDTDTQYF.